These T cell receptor beta chains were read from a single sample in a study of blood T cell repertoires in COVID-19. Data came from immunoSEQ multiplex PCR; TCRdb stores just in-frame clones and leaves some out. The data contain 450,000 to 500,000 clones, around 90% of them seen just once; the ten biggest clones take up about 0.65%. Specimen: PBMCs or T cells enriched from blood (not recorded which). All receptors derive from a woman between 18 and 29 years old who had recovered from COVID-19. The CDR3 runs from the conserved cysteine through the conserved F or W. The D gene is left open where the match is weak. Size tells how often a clone was seen (once, few, many) or the class of an expanded clone, and some rows leave it out.

j_call	v_call	d_call	clone_size	cdr3_aa	cdr3_nt
TRBJ2-7	TRBV28	NA	NA	CASSLGDTSYEQYF	TGTGCCAGCAGTTTAGGTGACACCTCCTACGAGCAGTACTTC
TRBJ1-1	TRBV19	NA	NA	CASSILGGTEAFF	TGTGCCAGTAGTATATTAGGGGGCACTGAAGCTTTCTTT
TRBJ1-1	TRBV18	NA	NA	CASSPFDRGDTEAFF	TGTGCCAGCTCCCCATTTGACCGCGGGGACACTGAAGCTTTCTTT
TRBJ1-5	TRBV5-1	NA	NA	CASSLSFGEDQPQHF	TGCGCCAGCAGCTTGAGTTTCGGGGAGGATCAGCCCCAGCATTTT
TRBJ1-1	TRBV6-2/TRBV6-3	NA	NA	CASSHTPTEAFF	TGTGCCAGCAGTCACACCCCCACTGAAGCTTTCTTT
TRBJ1-3	TRBV5-1	TRBD1	NA	CASSLGQAGGNTIYF	TGCGCCAGCAGCCTGGGACAGGCCGGTGGAAACACCATATATTTT
TRBJ1-5	TRBV5-4	NA	NA	CASSLGGDSNQPQHF	TGTGCCAGCAGCTTGGGAGGAGATAGCAATCAGCCCCAGCATTTT
TRBJ2-3	TRBV7-3	TRBD2	NA	CASSPVSGGTTDTQYF	TGTGCCAGCAGCCCCGTTAGCGGGGGGACCACAGATACGCAGTATTTT
TRBJ1-6	TRBV7-8	NA	NA	CASSSPQGSRNSPLHF	TGTGCCAGCAGCTCGCCTCAGGGGTCCCGGAATTCACCCCTCCACTTT
TRBJ2-1	TRBV11-2	TRBD2	NA	CASSFYSGGANEQFF	TGTGCCAGCAGCTTTTACAGCGGGGGGGCAAATGAGCAGTTCTTC
TRBJ2-1	TRBV6-5	TRBD2	few	CASSSTSASYNEQFF	TGTGCCAGCAGTTCCACTAGCGCGTCCTACAATGAGCAGTTCTTC
TRBJ2-3	TRBV3-1/TRBV3-2	TRBD1	NA	CASSPGQGATDTQYF	TGTGCCAGCAGCCCGGGACAGGGAGCCACAGATACGCAGTATTTT
TRBJ1-1	TRBV30	NA	few	CAWSPQGKAFF	TGTGCCTGGAGCCCTCAGGGGAAAGCTTTCTTT
TRBJ1-1	TRBV2	TRBD1	NA	CASSVGTGKAFF	TGTGCCAGCAGTGTTGGGACAGGGAAAGCTTTCTTT
TRBJ1-5	TRBV6-5	NA	NA	CASSRTYHQPQHF	TGTGCCAGCAGTCGGACATATCATCAGCCCCAGCATTTT
TRBJ2-7	TRBV5-1	NA	NA	CASSLEGLSYEQYF	TGCGCCAGCAGCTTGGAGGGGCTCTCCTACGAGCAGTACTTC
TRBJ1-2	TRBV29-1	NA	once	CSVEVGIDYGYTF	TGCAGCGTTGAAGTCGGGATCGACTATGGCTACACCTTC
TRBJ1-5	TRBV19	NA	once	CASKIELRRDQPQHF	TGTGCCAGTAAAATCGAACTCAGGAGGGATCAGCCCCAGCATTTT
TRBJ2-1	TRBV9	NA	NA	CASSAGDTGEQFF	TGTGCCAGCAGCGCGGGGGATACGGGTGAGCAGTTCTTC
TRBJ2-3	TRBV9	NA	NA	CASSEGGSTDTQYF	TGTGCCAGCAGCGAAGGGGGAAGCACAGATACGCAGTATTTT
TRBJ1-3	TRBV7-8	TRBD1	NA	CASSSVRQGASGNTIYF	TGTGCCAGCAGCTCGGTTCGGCAGGGGGCGTCGGGAAACACCATATATTTT
TRBJ2-1	TRBV6-1	NA	NA	CASSDLGTGMNNEQFF	TGTGCCAGCAGTGATTTAGGAACAGGGATGAACAATGAGCAGTTCTTC
TRBJ2-2	TRBV24-1	NA	NA	CATSDYPGREVGGELFF	TGTGCCACCAGTGATTACCCCGGCAGGGAGGTGGGCGGGGAGCTGTTTTTT
TRBJ2-1	TRBV24-1	TRBD1	NA	CATSDPGGAGDNEQFF	TGTGCCACCAGTGATCCAGGGGGCGCTGGGGACAATGAGCAGTTCTTC
TRBJ2-3	TRBV4-2	TRBD2	NA	CASSQLAGGTDTQYF	TGTGCCAGCAGCCAACTAGCGGGGGGTACAGATACGCAGTATTTT
TRBJ1-6	TRBV7-2	TRBD1	NA	CASSLVGRGRDSPLHF	TGTGCCAGCAGCTTAGTAGGCAGGGGGCGGGATTCACCCCTCCACTTT
TRBJ2-7	TRBV6-6	NA	few	CASSPGQHSYEQYF	TGTGCCAGCAGTCCGGGACAACACTCCTACGAGCAGTACTTC
TRBJ1-6	TRBV5-1	NA	NA	CASSLGQGLHSPLHF	TGCGCCAGCAGCCTAGGGCAGGGCCTTCATTCACCCCTCCACTTT
TRBJ2-7	TRBV18	NA	NA	CASSPSTDTYEQYF	TGTGCCAGCTCACCCTCGACAGATACCTACGAGCAGTACTTC
TRBJ1-3	TRBV4-1	NA	NA	CASSHLGQTSGNTIYF	TGCGCCAGCAGCCACTTAGGACAGACCTCTGGAAACACCATATATTTT
TRBJ1-1	TRBV5-8	NA	few	CASSLDRNTEAFF	TGTGCCAGCAGCTTGGATCGGAACACTGAAGCTTTCTTT
TRBJ1-2	TRBV30	TRBD1	NA	CAWSPDRVEGYTF	TGTGCCTGGAGTCCGGACAGGGTTGAGGGCTACACCTTC
TRBJ2-3	TRBV5-1	NA	NA	CASRGTDTQYF	TGCGCCTCTCGGGGCACAGATACGCAGTATTTT
TRBJ2-4	TRBV2	TRBD2	NA	CASSSGTSGGADIQYF	TGTGCCAGCAGTTCCGGGACTAGCGGGGGGGCGGACATTCAGTACTTC
TRBJ2-5	TRBV3-1/TRBV3-2	NA	NA	CASSLPVGGAERETQYF	TGTGCCAGCAGCCTCCCCGTGGGGGGGGCGGAGAGGGAGACCCAGTACTTC
TRBJ1-1	TRBV11-2	NA	NA	CASLLGQTNTEAFF	TGTGCCAGCCTACTCGGACAGACGAACACTGAAGCTTTCTTT
TRBJ2-1	TRBV28	NA	few	CATSLFTLPRSNEQFF	TGTGCCACCTCCTTGTTTACTCTTCCTAGGAGTAATGAGCAGTTCTTC
TRBJ2-1	TRBV6-5	TRBD1	NA	CASSPRDRGDEQFF	TGTGCCAGCAGTCCCCGGGACAGGGGCGATGAGCAGTTCTTC
TRBJ1-1	TRBV6-1	TRBD1	NA	CASSEARQGYYMNTEAFF	TGTGCCAGCAGTGAAGCGAGACAGGGCTATTATATGAACACTGAAGCTTTCTTT
TRBJ1-2	TRBV5-5	NA	NA	CASSLQGFGYTF	TGTGCCAGCAGCCTCCAGGGGTTTGGCTACACCTTC
TRBJ2-1	TRBV11-2	TRBD2	NA	CASSLSPTSGGYNEQFF	TGTGCCAGCAGCTTATCCCCGACTAGCGGGGGTTACAATGAGCAGTTCTTC
TRBJ1-1	TRBV6-5	TRBD1	NA	CASSYTGGGNTEAFF	TGTGCCAGCAGCTATACAGGGGGCGGGAACACTGAAGCTTTCTTT
TRBJ1-2	TRBV12-3/TRBV12-4	NA	NA	CATLGHLNYGYTF	TGTGCCACCCTGGGACACTTAAACTATGGCTACACCTTC
TRBJ2-1	TRBV2	NA	NA	CASSLVLGGREQFF	TGTGCCAGCAGTCTTGTGCTGGGAGGACGAGAGCAGTTCTTC
TRBJ1-2	TRBV14	NA	few	CASSLSGAGVDYGYTF	TGTGCCAGCAGCCTTTCCGGAGCAGGGGTAGACTATGGCTACACCTTC
TRBJ1-1	TRBV5-4	NA	few	CASSLLGTTPEAFF	TGTGCCAGCAGCTTGTTGGGCACGACGCCTGAAGCTTTCTTT
TRBJ2-5	TRBV5-1	TRBD2	NA	CASSLAASGDQETQYF	TGCGCCAGCAGCTTGGCGGCTAGCGGGGACCAAGAGACCCAGTACTTC
TRBJ1-5	TRBV5-1	NA	NA	CASSSLVPGGNQPQHF	TGCGCCAGCAGCTCCCTCGTCCCAGGGGGCAATCAGCCCCAGCATTTT
TRBJ1-3	TRBV7-2	TRBD1	NA	CASSPDRASSGNTIYF	TGTGCCAGCAGCCCGGACAGGGCCTCCTCTGGAAACACCATATATTTT
TRBJ1-1	TRBV12-5	NA	NA	CASGLGQSEAFF	TGTGCTAGTGGTTTAGGACAGAGTGAAGCTTTCTTT
TRBJ1-1	TRBV12-5	TRBD1	NA	CASGLNLRDSIGSGTEAFF	TGTGCTAGTGGTCTGAACCTCCGGGACAGTATAGGTTCGGGCACTGAAGCTTTCTTT
TRBJ1-5	TRBV12-3/TRBV12-4	NA	NA	CASTEQGNQPQHF	TGTGCCAGCACCGAACAGGGAAATCAGCCCCAGCATTTT
TRBJ1-2	TRBV5-4	NA	NA	CASSLAAGDLNYGYTF	TGTGCCAGCAGCTTGGCTGCAGGGGATCTTAACTATGGCTACACCTTC
TRBJ1-2	TRBV3-1/TRBV3-2	NA	NA	CASRPQTGLDGYTF	TGTGCCAGCCGCCCCCAAACAGGGTTGGATGGCTACACCTTC
TRBJ1-5	TRBV6-5	TRBD1	NA	CASTRTGGGEPQHF	TGTGCCAGTACGAGGACAGGGGGCGGGGAGCCCCAGCATTTT
TRBJ2-6	TRBV11-2	NA	NA	CASSRGPGYSGANVLTF	TGTGCCAGCTCACGCGGTCCTGGATACTCTGGGGCCAACGTCCTGACTTTC
TRBJ2-7	TRBV7-9	NA	NA	CASSPRGPATYEQYF	TGTGCCAGCAGCCCTAGGGGTCCCGCTACCTACGAGCAGTACTTC
TRBJ2-5	TRBV24-1	NA	NA	CATSGGGQETQYF	TGTGCCACCAGTGGAGGAGGGCAAGAGACCCAGTACTTC
TRBJ1-2	TRBV4-2	TRBD1	once	CASSQVETGSYGYTF	TGTGCCAGCAGCCAAGTGGAGACAGGGAGCTATGGCTACACCTTC